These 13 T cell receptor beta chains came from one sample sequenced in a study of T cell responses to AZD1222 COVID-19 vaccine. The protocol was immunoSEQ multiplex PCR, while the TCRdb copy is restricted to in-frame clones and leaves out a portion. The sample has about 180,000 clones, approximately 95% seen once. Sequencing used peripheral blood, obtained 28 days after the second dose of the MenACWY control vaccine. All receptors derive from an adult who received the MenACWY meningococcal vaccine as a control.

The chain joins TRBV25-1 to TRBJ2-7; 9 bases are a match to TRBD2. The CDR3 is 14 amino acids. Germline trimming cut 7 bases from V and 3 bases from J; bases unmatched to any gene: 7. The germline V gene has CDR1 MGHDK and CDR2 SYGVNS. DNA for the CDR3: TGTGCCAGCACCCGAGCGGGGGGAATCTACGAGCAGTACTTC. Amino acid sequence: CASTRAGGIYEQYF.

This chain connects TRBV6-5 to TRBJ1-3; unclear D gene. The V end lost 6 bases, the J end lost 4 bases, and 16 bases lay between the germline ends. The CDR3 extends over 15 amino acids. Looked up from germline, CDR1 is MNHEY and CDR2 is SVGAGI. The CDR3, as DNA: TGTGCCAGCAGAGTGGACGTAGGGCGAGGAAACACCATATATTTT. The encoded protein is CASRVDVGRGNTIYF.

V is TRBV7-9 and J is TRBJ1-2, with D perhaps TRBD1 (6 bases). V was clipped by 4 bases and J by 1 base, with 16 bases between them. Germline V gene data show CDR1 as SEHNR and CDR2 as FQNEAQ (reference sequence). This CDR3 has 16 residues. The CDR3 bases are TGTGCCAGCAGCTCCGTCGGGCAGGGGTTTAACTATGGCTACACCTTC. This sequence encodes CASSSVGQGFNYGYTF. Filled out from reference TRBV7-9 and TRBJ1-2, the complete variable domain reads DTGVSQNPRHKITKRGQNVTFRCDPISEHNRLYWYRQTLGQGPEFLTYFQNEAQLEKSRLLSDRFSAERPKGSFSTLEIQRTEQGDSAMYLCASSSVGQGFNYGYTFGSGTRLTVV.

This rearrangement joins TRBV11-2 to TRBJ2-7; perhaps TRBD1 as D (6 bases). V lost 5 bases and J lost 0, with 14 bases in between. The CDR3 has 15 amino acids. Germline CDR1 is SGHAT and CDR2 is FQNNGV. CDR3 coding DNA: TGTGCCAGCAGCGGTGGGACATTTCTCTCCTACGAGCAGTACTTC. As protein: CASSGGTFLSYEQYF.

CDR3 sequence (DNA): TGCAGCGTCGGACAGGGCCTGAACACTGAAGCTTTCTTT. Protein: CSVGQGLNTEAFF. The chain is built from TRBV29-1 and TRBJ1-1; 8 bases are shared with TRBD1. From germline, CDR1 is SQVTM and CDR2 ANQGSEA. V lost 6 bases to trimming and J lost 0 bases; unmatched junction nucleotides: 3. The CDR3 extends over 13 amino acids.

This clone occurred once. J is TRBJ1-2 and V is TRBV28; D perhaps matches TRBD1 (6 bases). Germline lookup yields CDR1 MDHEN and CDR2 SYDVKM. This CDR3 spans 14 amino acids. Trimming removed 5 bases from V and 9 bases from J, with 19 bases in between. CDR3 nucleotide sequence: TGTGCCAGCAGTCTCCCAGAGGGGGGAGGGAGCTACACCTTC. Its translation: CASSLPEGGGSYTF.

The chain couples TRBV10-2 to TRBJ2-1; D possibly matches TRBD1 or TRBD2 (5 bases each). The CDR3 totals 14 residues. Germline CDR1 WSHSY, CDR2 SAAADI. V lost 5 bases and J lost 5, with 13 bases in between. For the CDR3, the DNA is TGCGCCAGCAGTCCCTCGGGACGTGACAATGAGCAGTTCTTC. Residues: CASSPSGRDNEQFF.

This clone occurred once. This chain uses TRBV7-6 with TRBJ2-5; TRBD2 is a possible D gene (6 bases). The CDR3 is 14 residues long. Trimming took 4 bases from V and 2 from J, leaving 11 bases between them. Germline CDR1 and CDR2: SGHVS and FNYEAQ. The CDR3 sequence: CASSSLLAQETQYF. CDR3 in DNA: TGTGCCAGCAGCTCCCTCCTAGCGCAAGAGACCCAGTACTTC.

CDR3 sequence (DNA): TGTGCCAGCTCCCCGAGCTCTCGGACAGATACGCAGTATTTT. As protein: CASSPSSRTDTQYF. V is TRBV18 and J is TRBJ2-3; no clear D gene. The germline V gene encodes CDR1 KGHSH and CDR2 LQKENI. This CDR3 is 14 amino acids long. Trimming stripped 6 bases from V and 3 bases from J, with 13 bases between.

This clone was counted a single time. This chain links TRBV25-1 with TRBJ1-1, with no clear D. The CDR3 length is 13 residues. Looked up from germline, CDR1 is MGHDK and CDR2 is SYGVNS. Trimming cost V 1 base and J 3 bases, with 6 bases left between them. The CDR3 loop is CASSELGDTEAFF. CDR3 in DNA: TGTGCCAGCAGTGAATTGGGCGACACTGAAGCTTTCTTT.

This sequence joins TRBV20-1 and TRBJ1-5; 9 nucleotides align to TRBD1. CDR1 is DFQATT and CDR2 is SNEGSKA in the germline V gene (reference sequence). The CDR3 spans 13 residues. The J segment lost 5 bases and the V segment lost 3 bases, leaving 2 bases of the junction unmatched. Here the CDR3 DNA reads TGCAGTGCTAGTGGGACAGGGCATCAGCCCCAGCATTTT. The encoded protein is CSASGTGHQPQHF.

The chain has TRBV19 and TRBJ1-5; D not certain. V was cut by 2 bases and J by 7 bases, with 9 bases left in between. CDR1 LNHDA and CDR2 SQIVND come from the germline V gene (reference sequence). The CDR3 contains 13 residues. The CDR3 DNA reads TGTGCCAGTAGTATAAGTATGGAGCAGCCCCAGCATTTT. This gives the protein CASSISMEQPQHF. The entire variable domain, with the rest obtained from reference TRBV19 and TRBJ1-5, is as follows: DGGITQSPKYLFRKEGQNVTLSCEQNLNHDAMYWYRQDPGQGLRLIYYSQIVNDFQKGDIAEGYSVSREKKESFPLTVTSAQKNPTAFYLCASSISMEQPQHFGDGTRLSIL.

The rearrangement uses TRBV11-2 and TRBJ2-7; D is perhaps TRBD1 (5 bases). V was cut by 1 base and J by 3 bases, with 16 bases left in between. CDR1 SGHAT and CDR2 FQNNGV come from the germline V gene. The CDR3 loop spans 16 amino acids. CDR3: CASSLGLRGRGYEQYF. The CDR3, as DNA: TGTGCCAGCAGCTTAGGGTTAAGGGGAAGGGGCTACGAGCAGTACTTC.